A single sample is the source of the 27 T cell receptor beta chains below, sequenced in a study of T cell repertoires in cytomegalovirus infection. These receptors have no known antigen. One entry per CDR3 protein results from TCRdb running MiXCR on the reads. The sample gives roughly 990,000 distinct CDR3 sequences, roughly 30% of which show up once; over 11% is in the top ten. The sequences come from cultured CD8+ T cells from PBMCs, collected from culture after CMV antigen stimulation. These receptor sequences come from a human donor in good health (CMV status not recorded). Some clones in this sample may be carry-over from other donors' samples.

This chain links TRBV4-2 with TRBJ1-2; a weak D match, TRBD1 (6 bases). Deletions cut 1 base from V and 0 bases from J, with 15 bases between. CDR1 is LGHNA and CDR2 is YNFKEQ in the germline V gene. The CDR3 is 17 amino acids. The CDR3 nucleotides read TGTGCCAGCAGCCAAGGCTTAGCGGGACAACCTAACTATGGCTACACCTTC. Residues: CASSQGLAGQPNYGYTF.

As concerns this clonotype: Relative to the germline gene, one junction end is altered; a read error may explain this. The chain is built from TRBV6-5 and TRBJ2-4, with a tentative D call TRBD1 (6 bases). This CDR3 has 19 amino acids. Per the germline V gene, CDR1 is MNHEY and CDR2 is SVGAGI. CDR3 loop: CTSSSGDIPYELAKNIQYF. The DNA for the CDR3 is TGTACCAGCAGTTCCGGGGACATTCCTTATGAGTTAGCCAAAAACATTCAGTACTTC.

Notes on this clonotype: It may be a read error: a sequence one base away is much more abundant. The rearrangement uses TRBV7-6 and TRBJ2-1, with 10 bases aligning to TRBD2. The CDR3 contains 16 residues. Germline V gives CDR1 SGHVS, CDR2 FNYEAQ. In DNA form, the CDR3 reads TGTGCCAGCAGATTAGCGGTGAGCGGGGGGGTGTATGAGCAGTTCTTC. It translates to CASRLAVSGGVYEQFF.

This clonotype was seen at least ten times. The chain joins TRBV5-1 to TRBJ1-1; D not certain. V was trimmed by 0 bases and J by 0 bases, leaving 9 bases between them. The length of the CDR3 is 15 residues. CDR1 is SGHRS, CDR2 YFSETQ, per germline. CDR3 residues: CASSLGRILNTEAFF. The DNA for the CDR3 is TGCGCCAGCAGCTTGGGGCGGATATTGAACACTGAAGCTTTCTTT.

This clonotype was counted between two and nine times. The chain recombines TRBV5-4 with TRBJ1-5; perhaps TRBD1 as D (5 bases). V lost 4 bases, J lost 7 bases, and 30 bases lay in between. The germline V gene encodes CDR1 SGHNT and CDR2 YYREEE (reference sequence). CDR3 length: 19 residues. For the CDR3, the DNA is TGTGCCAGCAGCCTGACCGGCCCAGGATCAGGGCTGAGTAACCAGCCCCAGCATTTT. Amino acids: CASSLTGPGSGLSNQPQHF.

This clonotype was seen a handful of times. The rearrangement uses TRBV7-6 and TRBJ1-6; 8 bases map to TRBD1. Germline CDR1 SGHVS, CDR2 FNYEAQ. Germline trimming cut 7 bases from V and 6 bases from J; bases unmatched to any gene: 11. The CDR3 covers 16 residues. DNA for the CDR3: TGTGCCAGCACCCCCCTCGGACAGGGAGGTAATTCACCCCTCCACTTT. It encodes CASTPLGQGGNSPLHF.

The V and J genes are TRBV7-2 and TRBJ2-2; TRBD2 matches 8 bases. CDR3 length: 15 residues. Germline V lookup: CDR1 SGHTA, CDR2 FQGNSA. J lost 4 bases, V lost 4 bases, and 5 bases had no gene match. The CDR3 protein is CASSSREGSTGELFF. The CDR3 nucleotides are TGTGCCAGCAGCTCCCGGGAGGGGAGCACCGGGGAGCTGTTTTTT.

This clonotype has ten or more counts. The chain couples TRBV7-8 to TRBJ2-3; TRBD2 agrees at 9 bases. With 4 bases clipped from V and 5 bases from J, the junction kept 10 bases outside the gene matches. Per the germline V gene, CDR1 is SGHVS and CDR2 is FQNEAQ. The CDR3 runs 16 residues. In nucleotides, the CDR3 is TGTGCCAGCAGCTCTGGACTAGCGAAAGACCAAGATACGCAGTATTTT. It yields the protein CASSSGLAKDQDTQYF.

The genes are TRBV15 and TRBJ1-5, with D maybe TRBD1 (5 bases). CDR1 is LNHNV and CDR2 is YYDKDF in the germline V gene (reference sequence). V lost 4 bases and J 6 bases, leaving 16 bases between the germline ends. The CDR3 extends over 15 amino acids. The CDR3 region is CATSNSWGRSQPQHF. For the CDR3, the DNA is TGTGCCACCAGCAATAGTTGGGGCCGGAGTCAGCCCCAGCATTTT. The full variable domain, completed using reference TRBV15 and TRBJ1-5, is DAMVIQNPRYQVTQFGKPVTLSCSQTLNHNVMYWYQQKSSQAPKLLFHYYDKDFNNEADTPDNFQSRRPNTSFCFLDIRSPGLGDTAMYLCATSNSWGRSQPQHFGDGTRLSIL.

The chain carries TRBV25-1 and TRBJ1-6; 10 nucleotides match TRBD1. Per germline, CDR1 MGHDK and CDR2 SYGVNS. The CDR3 is made up of 23 amino acids. V shed 2 bases, J shed 4 bases, and the junction held 23 bases outside the gene matches. As DNA, the CDR3 is TGTGCCAGCAGTGAAACTTACCTTACGGGACAGGGGAATCGTGGTCAATATAATTCACCCCTCCACTTT. Protein: CASSETYLTGQGNRGQYNSPLHF.

The CDR3: CAIRGLPGELFF. CDR3 nucleotide sequence: TGTGCCATCAGGGGACTTCCCGGGGAGCTGTTTTTT. The chain is built from TRBV7-9 and TRBJ2-2, with D perhaps being TRBD1 or TRBD2 (6 bases each). The CDR3 is made up of 12 amino acids. Germline values: CDR1 SEHNR, CDR2 FQNEAQ (reference sequence). V dropped 10 bases and J dropped 6 bases, with 12 bases sitting between them.

V gene TRBV6-5 combines with J gene TRBJ2-1; D may match TRBD1 or TRBD2 (6 bases each). Germline CDR1 is MNHEY and CDR2 is SVGAGI. V lost 2 bases and J lost 13, with 42 bases in between. CDR3 size: 22 residues. The CDR3 DNA reads TGTGCCAGCAGTTACGGGGTCCTCTCTGGGACATCGGAGGGCCAAGGGGCTACAATACAGTTCTTC. This sequence encodes CASSYGVLSGTSEGQGATIQFF.

J is TRBJ2-5 and V is TRBV14, with D tentatively TRBD1 or TRBD2 (5 bases each). The CDR3 is made up of 15 amino acids. Germline loops: CDR1 SGHDN, CDR2 FVKESK. V lost 1 base to trimming and J lost 1 base, with 10 bases between them. The CDR3 DNA sequence: TGTGCCAGCAGCCAAGTCCCGGGACCCCAAGAGACCCAGTACTTC. Encoded protein: CASSQVPGPQETQYF.

The chain combines TRBV9 with TRBJ2-3; 8 positions match TRBD1. Per germline, CDR1 SGDLS and CDR2 YYNGEE. V trimming: 3 bases; J trimming: 3 bases; junction bases outside the gene matches: 6. The CDR3 consists of 15 residues. CDR3 sequence: CASSAGQGWTDTQYF. The CDR3 DNA reads TGTGCCAGCAGCGCCGGACAGGGCTGGACAGATACGCAGTATTTT.

This chain connects TRBV19 to TRBJ2-1; D gene uncertain. V lost 4 bases to trimming and J lost 3 bases, with 10 bases between them. Germline lookup yields CDR1 LNHDA and CDR2 SQIVND (reference sequence). There are 14 residues in the CDR3. The CDR3 loop is CASSTSDGYNEQFF. CDR3 nucleotides: TGTGCCAGTAGTACCTCAGACGGCTACAATGAGCAGTTCTTC.

The chain couples TRBV3-1 to TRBJ1-2, with D uncertain. Germline values: CDR1 LGHDT, CDR2 YNNKEL (reference sequence). Trimming left V 0 bases short and J 6 bases short, with 5 bases between. The CDR3 spans 12 residues. The CDR3 loop reads CASSQERDGYTF. CDR3 bases: TGTGCCAGCAGCCAAGAAAGGGATGGCTACACCTTC.

The V call is TRBV19, the J call TRBJ2-1, with 8 bases aligning to TRBD1. The CDR3 loop spans 15 amino acids. V shed 6 bases and J 4 bases; nucleotides not matched to a gene: 8. Per the germline V gene, CDR1 is LNHDA and CDR2 is SQIVND (reference sequence). CDR3 in DNA: TGTGCCAGTAGACCACAGGGGGTCTCATACAATGAGCAGTTCTTC. Its translation: CASRPQGVSYNEQFF.

In this sample, this clonotype turned up once. The chain couples TRBV4-1 to TRBJ2-1, with 11 bases lining up with TRBD2. This CDR3 has 18 amino acids. Germline CDR1 and CDR2: MGHRA and YSYEKL. The junction had 12 bases not matched to a gene; V was cut back by 4 bases and J by 4 bases. Here the CDR3 reads CASSRRASGGSLYNEQFF. DNA of the CDR3: TGCGCCAGCAGCCGGAGAGCTAGCGGGGGGTCTCTTTACAATGAGCAGTTCTTC.

The V and J genes are TRBV6-6 and TRBJ1-4, with D hard to call. Between the trimmed V and J ends, which lost 6 bases and 7 bases, there was a span of 15 bases. The CDR3 covers 14 residues. Germline CDR1 is MNHNY and CDR2 is SVGAGI (reference sequence). CDR3 coding DNA: TGTGCCAGCAGCGCATACGGGAGGGCTGAAAAACTGTTTTTT. Translating it yields CASSAYGRAEKLFF.

This clonotype was seen more than once but under ten times. V and J are TRBV7-2 and TRBJ1-1, with D possibly matching TRBD1 (6 bases). The CDR3 is 14 amino acids. Per germline, CDR1 SGHTA and CDR2 FQGNSA. Trimming took off 7 bases at V and 5 bases at J, with 17 bases between the two ends. The DNA of the CDR3 is TGTGCCAGCATCCTCAGGGGCGCAAGAACTGAAGCTTTCTTT. Residues: CASILRGARTEAFF.

This clonotype was seen ten or more times. The V and J genes are TRBV7-2 and TRBJ2-1; D possibly matches TRBD1 or TRBD2 (6 bases each). Germline CDR1 is SGHTA and CDR2 is FQGNSA. This CDR3 has 16 amino acids. V was cut by 1 base and J by 3 bases, with 13 bases left in between. The CDR3 region is CASSLVERGDYNEQFF. The CDR3, as DNA: TGTGCCAGCAGCTTAGTAGAGAGGGGGGACTACAATGAGCAGTTCTTC.

The V call is TRBV7-6, the J call TRBJ2-2; 7 nucleotides line up with TRBD2. This CDR3 contains 17 residues. The J segment lost 6 bases and the V segment lost 1 base, leaving 11 bases of the junction unmatched. Germline assignment: CDR1 SGHVS and CDR2 FNYEAQ. The CDR3 region is CASSLVETSPLAGELFF. CDR3 bases: TGTGCCAGCAGCTTAGTCGAGACTAGCCCTCTGGCCGGGGAGCTGTTTTTT.

Only a few counts were recorded for this clonotype. The chain is built from TRBV7-9 and TRBJ1-6; D remains unclear. Trimming shortened V by 7 bases and J by 5 bases, and 6 bases separated the two germline ends. CDR1 and CDR2 (germline): SEHNR, FQNEAQ (reference sequence). The CDR3 consists of 12 residues. The CDR3 region is CASTFDNSPLHF. In nucleotides, the CDR3 is TGTGCCAGCACTTTCGATAATTCACCCCTCCACTTT.

This clonotype was seen a few times. The V and J genes are TRBV2 and TRBJ2-6; D ambiguous. Between the trimmed V and J ends, which lost 3 bases and 2 bases, there was a span of 5 bases. This CDR3 has 14 amino acids. Germline values: CDR1 SNHLY, CDR2 FYNNEI. CDR3 loop: CASSDVPGANVLTF. DNA of the CDR3: TGTGCCAGCAGTGACGTCCCTGGGGCCAACGTCCTGACTTTC. Looking up the rest from reference TRBV2 and TRBJ2-6 gives the full variable domain: EPEVTQTPSHQVTQMGQEVILRCVPISNHLYFYWYRQILGQKVEFLVSFYNNEISEKSEIFDDQFSVERPDGSNFTLKIRSTKLEDSAMYFCASSDVPGANVLTFGAGSRLTVL.

This clonotype was recorded a few times. This sequence joins TRBV5-8 and TRBJ2-7; 7 nucleotides agree with TRBD1. The CDR3 is 15 residues long. The J segment lost 0 bases and the V segment lost 2 bases, leaving 5 bases of the junction unmatched. The germline V gene has CDR1 SGHTS and CDR2 YDEGEE. CDR3 sequence reads: CASSFVGGTSYEQYF. In DNA form, the CDR3 reads TGTGCCAGCAGCTTTGTAGGGGGCACCTCCTACGAGCAGTACTTC.

This clonotype was observed many times. This chain uses TRBV7-8 with TRBJ2-4; 8 nucleotides match TRBD1. Losses at the gene ends were 3 bases for V and 0 bases for J; bases not matched to a gene: 1. This CDR3 spans 15 amino acids. Germline CDR1 SGHVS, CDR2 FQNEAQ. CDR3 DNA sequence: TGTGCCAGCAGCTTTCAGGGGGCAGCCAAAAACATTCAGTACTTC. Translation gives CASSFQGAAKNIQYF. The full variable domain, with the rest looked up from reference TRBV7-8 and TRBJ2-4, is GAGVSQSPRYKVAKRGQDVALRCDPISGHVSLFWYQQALGQGPEFLTYFQNEAQLDKSGLPSDRFFAERPEGSVSTLKIQRTQQEDSAVYLCASSFQGAAKNIQYFGAGTRLSVL.

This clonotype was seen more than once but under ten times. The chain is built from TRBV19 and TRBJ1-5; D is possibly TRBD1 (5 bases). The CDR3 length is 14 residues. V lost 5 bases and J lost 3, with 11 bases in between. Per germline, CDR1 LNHDA and CDR2 SQIVND (reference sequence). The chain's CDR3 is CASSARQSNQPQHF. CDR3 in DNA: TGTGCCAGTAGTGCCCGACAGTCCAATCAGCCCCAGCATTTT.